What follows are 25 T cell receptor beta chains derived from one specimen sequenced in a study of CD8 T cells in Susac syndrome. Reverse transcription used roughly 0.5 to 1 ug RNA and random hexamers. TCRdb fed the immunoSEQ multiplex PCR reads into MiXCR, producing one record per CDR3 protein. In the table there are 300,000 or so distinct CDR3 sequences, about 91% of which are singletons. The sequenced sample consisted of CD4+ T cells from PBMCs. Receptor source: a human donor with multiple sclerosis.

V is TRBV20-1 and J is TRBJ2-5, with unresolved D. The germline CDR1 and CDR2 sequences are DFQATT and SNEGSKA (reference sequence). Deletions cut 6 bases from V and 0 bases from J, with 5 bases between. The CDR3 runs 11 residues. The CDR3, as DNA: TGCAGTGCGCAGCACCAAGAGACCCAGTACTTC. Amino acid sequence: CSAQHQETQYF.

The V and J genes are TRBV20-1 and TRBJ2-5, with D tentatively TRBD2 (6 bases). The germline gives CDR1 DFQATT, CDR2 SNEGSKA (reference sequence). V lost 6 bases and J 0 bases, leaving 20 bases between the germline ends. The length of the CDR3 is 16 residues. The CDR3 DNA is TGCAGTGCCAGACTACATGGAGGGGTCGACCAAGAGACCCAGTACTTC. This codes for CSARLHGGVDQETQYF.

This clonotype was detected only once. CDR3 sequence (DNA): TGCAGTGCTAGAGACGGGACAGGCAGTACTGAAGCTTTCTTT. It translates to CSARDGTGSTEAFF. The chain combines TRBV20-1 with TRBJ1-1; TRBD1 aligns across 8 bases. J was trimmed by 5 bases and V by 0 bases; bases with no gene match: 5. The CDR3 has 14 amino acids. The germline V gene has CDR1 DFQATT and CDR2 SNEGSKA (reference sequence).

V usage is TRBV7-9 and J usage is TRBJ1-1, with a tentative D call TRBD1 (5 bases). Germline V gene data show CDR1 as SEHNR and CDR2 as FQNEAQ (reference sequence). V gave up 1 base and J gave up 10 bases, with 10 bases separating them. The CDR3 has 12 amino acids. CDR3 DNA sequence: TGTGCCAGCAGCTTAGTGAACAGGCTAGCTTTCTTT. Amino acid sequence: CASSLVNRLAFF.

The rearrangement links TRBV10-3 to TRBJ2-3; 8 nucleotides align to TRBD2. The germline gives CDR1 ENHRY, CDR2 SYGVKD. With V trimmed by 0 bases and J by 3 bases, 2 bases remained unmatched. The CDR3 has 15 amino acids. The CDR3 region is CAISESQRGTDTQYF. The CDR3 coding sequence is TGTGCCATCAGTGAGTCACAGCGGGGGACAGATACGCAGTATTTT.

The chain combines TRBV20-1 with TRBJ2-7, with TRBD1 identical over 7 bases. Germline V gives CDR1 DFQATT, CDR2 SNEGSKA (reference sequence). The length of the CDR3 is 13 residues. The trim removed 0 bases at V and 3 bases at J, leaving 2 bases unmatched. The CDR3 bases are TGCAGTGCTAGAGAGGGACAGTTCTACGAGCAGTACTTC. Protein sequence: CSAREGQFYEQYF.

Only a few counts were recorded for this clonotype. One junction end does not reproduce the germline sequence, and a read error may be involved. This chain joins TRBV11-2 and TRBJ2-1; D not certain. CDR3 length equals 13 residues. Germline lookup yields CDR1 SGHAT and CDR2 FQNNGV. This CDR3 reads CASSLGGYNEQFF. The CDR3 coding sequence is TGCGCCAGCAGCTTAGGCGGCTACAATGAGCAGTTCTTC.

The chain couples TRBV6-2 or TRBV6-3 to TRBJ2-5; 7 nucleotides align to TRBD1. Looked up from germline, CDR1 is MNHEY and CDR2 is SVGEGT. The CDR3 is 14 amino acids. Trimming removed 0 bases from V and 6 bases from J; junction bases left unmatched: 4. CDR3 sequence: CASSYSMGQKTQYF. DNA for the CDR3: TGTGCCAGCAGTTACTCGATGGGACAGAAGACCCAGTACTTC.

The J gene is TRBJ2-3, the V gene TRBV7-8; TRBD2 matches 14 bases. Germline values: CDR1 SGHVS, CDR2 FQNEAQ. This CDR3 comprises 19 residues. The J segment lost 2 bases and the V segment lost 1 base, leaving 8 bases of the junction unmatched. DNA for the CDR3: TGTGCCAGCAGCTTAGGACTAGCGGGAGGGCCGTCGGCCACAGATACGCAGTATTTT. It is translated as CASSLGLAGGPSATDTQYF.

For this clonotype: One junction end does not reproduce the germline sequence, and a read error may be involved. The V call is TRBV5-1, the J call TRBJ1-2, with D maybe TRBD1 (5 bases). The germline V gene has CDR1 SGHRS and CDR2 YFSETQ. The CDR3 has 13 amino acids. The CDR3 region is CASSLGTNYGYTF. The CDR3 DNA follows: TGTGCCAGCAGCCTTGGGACCAACTATGGCTACACCTTC. The full variable domain, in which reference TRBV5-1 and TRBJ1-2 provide the parts outside the CDR3, is KAGVTQTPRYLIKTRGQQVTLSCSPISGHRSVSWYQQTPGQGLQFLFEYFSETQRNKGNFPGRFSGRQFSNSRSEMNVSTLELGDSALYLCASSLGTNYGYTFGSGTRLTVV.

The V gene is TRBV3-1, the J gene TRBJ1-2; 10 nucleotides match TRBD1. Germline CDR1 and CDR2: LGHDT and YNNKEL (reference sequence). This CDR3 contains 17 residues. The V and J ends lost 0 bases and 5 bases, in that order; junction bases with no gene match: 9. CDR3 coding DNA: TGTGCCAGCAGCCAAGATCTTGTAGGGACAGGGGCGTATGGCTACACCTTC. Residues: CASSQDLVGTGAYGYTF.

The chain uses TRBV25-1 and TRBJ2-4; the match to TRBD2 covers 7 bases. With 3 bases clipped from V and 1 base from J, the junction kept 0 bases outside the gene matches. Germline lookup yields CDR1 MGHDK and CDR2 SYGVNS. This CDR3 contains 14 residues. The CDR3 reads CASSEGGAKNIQYF. As DNA, the CDR3 is TGTGCCAGCAGTGAGGGGGGGGCCAAAAACATTCAGTACTTC. Supplemented by reference TRBV25-1 and TRBJ2-4, the full variable domain reads EADIYQTPRYLVIGTGKKITLECSQTMGHDKMYWYQQDPGMELHLIHYSYGVNSTEKGDLSSESTVSRIRTEHFPLTLESARPSHTSQYLCASSEGGAKNIQYFGAGTRLSVL.

This chain joins TRBV30 and TRBJ2-6, with D tentatively TRBD1 or TRBD2 (5 bases each). Deletions cut 3 bases from V and 0 bases from J, with 9 bases between. The V gene's germline CDR1 is GTSNPN and CDR2 SVGIG (reference sequence). This CDR3 contains 15 residues. This CDR3 is CAWSLGDSGANVLTF. The CDR3 nucleotides read TGTGCCTGGAGCCTGGGGGACTCTGGGGCCAACGTCCTGACTTTC.

The chain uses TRBV6-2 or TRBV6-3 and TRBJ1-2, with D maybe TRBD1 (5 bases). With 11 bases removed from V and 2 bases from J, the gap between germline ends came to 12 bases. The CDR3 length is 12 residues. Looked up from germline, CDR1 is MNHEY and CDR2 is SVGEGT. The CDR3, as DNA: TGTGCCGTCCGGGGCATCAACTATGGCTACACCTTC. Protein: CAVRGINYGYTF.

The chain employs TRBV3-1 and TRBJ1-1, with D possibly TRBD1 on 5 matching bases. This CDR3 is built from 13 residues. V was cut by 0 bases and J by 8 bases, with 10 bases left in between. From germline, CDR1 is LGHDT and CDR2 YNNKEL (reference sequence). For the CDR3, the DNA is TGTGCCAGCAGCCAAGATTGGGCAGGGGAAGCTTTCTTT. The encoded protein is CASSQDWAGEAFF. The full variable domain, its missing parts supplied by reference TRBV3-1 and TRBJ1-1, is DTAVSQTPKYLVTQMGNDKSIKCEQNLGHDTMYWYKQDSKKFLKIMFSYNNKELIINETVPNRFSPKSPDKAHLNLHINSLELGDSAVYFCASSQDWAGEAFFGQGTRLTVV.

The rearrangement uses TRBV11-2 and TRBJ2-2, with unresolved D. With 1 base removed from V and 4 bases from J, the gap between germline ends came to 4 bases. Germline V gives CDR1 SGHAT, CDR2 FQNNGV. The CDR3 covers 13 residues. CDR3: CASSLGSTGELFF. The CDR3 DNA is TGTGCCAGCAGCTTAGGGTCCACCGGGGAGCTGTTTTTT.

V usage is TRBV12-3 or TRBV12-4 and J usage is TRBJ1-5, with 7 bases aligning to TRBD1. Losses at the gene ends were 8 bases for V and 2 bases for J; bases not matched to a gene: 9. The CDR3 is 15 residues long. CDR3 protein: CASCGTDLRNQPQHF. CDR3 coding DNA: TGTGCCAGCTGTGGGACAGACCTGCGCAATCAGCCCCAGCATTTT.

The chain links TRBV7-9 to TRBJ2-7; D is perhaps TRBD2 (5 bases). Germline loops: CDR1 SEHNR, CDR2 FQNEAQ (reference sequence). The CDR3 runs to 16 residues. Between the trimmed V and J ends, which lost 5 bases and 3 bases, there was a span of 20 bases. DNA for the CDR3: TGTGCCAGCAGCCGCGGGCTCGGATCGCTCAACTACGAGCAGTACTTC. It translates to CASSRGLGSLNYEQYF.

This chain links TRBV12-3 or TRBV12-4 with TRBJ2-2, with D possibly TRBD1 on 5 matching bases. The CDR3 contains 16 residues. The V end lost 11 bases, the J end lost 3 bases, and 22 bases lay between the germline ends. The CDR3 reads CASGQGLGVHTGELFF. CDR3 coding DNA: TGTGCCTCAGGGCAGGGTCTAGGGGTTCACACCGGGGAGCTGTTTTTT.

V usage is TRBV7-2 and J usage is TRBJ1-3; TRBD1 might be the D (5 bases). Germline assignment: CDR1 SGHTA and CDR2 FQGNSA. This CDR3 contains 16 residues. V was cut by 0 bases and J by 4 bases, with 13 bases left in between. Written as DNA, the CDR3 is TGTGCCAGCAGCTTAGCGGGAGACAGCTCCGGAAACACCATATATTTT. Protein: CASSLAGDSSGNTIYF.

CDR3: CASSLMAGGPNEQFF. DNA of the CDR3: TGTGCCAGCAGCTTAATGGCGGGAGGGCCTAATGAGCAGTTCTTC. The V and J genes are TRBV7-3 and TRBJ2-1; 9 positions agree with TRBD2. Germline CDR1 is SGHTA and CDR2 is FQGTGA. V dropped 1 base and J dropped 7; count of bases not matched to a gene: 5. The CDR3 covers 15 residues.

The chain carries TRBV5-1 and TRBJ1-1; TRBD1 matches 9 bases. The germline CDR1 and CDR2 sequences are SGHRS and YFSETQ. The trim removed 6 bases at V and 0 bases at J, leaving 12 bases unmatched. The CDR3 runs 17 residues. Here the CDR3 reads CASNLGMTGGLNTEAFF. CDR3 in DNA: TGCGCCAGCAACCTGGGGATGACAGGGGGACTGAACACTGAAGCTTTCTTT.

J is TRBJ2-3 and V is TRBV24-1; no clear D. This CDR3 region has 12 residues. V dropped 7 bases and J dropped 5 bases, with 9 bases sitting between them. Germline-derived CDR1 and CDR2 are KGHDR and SFDVKD. The DNA of the CDR3 is TGTGCCACCAGCTTGAGAGGAGATACGCAGTATTTT. This encodes CATSLRGDTQYF.

The chain combines TRBV12-2 with TRBJ2-6. TRBV12-2 is an annotated pseudogene. CDR3 length: 18 amino acids. This CDR3 reads CASRLTGLSLSGANVLTF. CDR3 nucleotides: TGTGCAAGTCGGTTGACGGGTCTCTCTCTTTCTGGGGCCAACGTCCTGACTTTC.

The genes are TRBV2 and TRBJ1-1; 11 positions match TRBD1. Germline-derived CDR1 and CDR2 are SNHLY and FYNNEI. This CDR3 comprises 12 residues. V lost 8 bases, J lost 5 bases, and 1 base stayed unmatched. The CDR3 nucleotides are TGTGCCAGCGGGACAGGGGGAACTGAAGCTTTCTTT. Protein product: CASGTGGTEAFF.